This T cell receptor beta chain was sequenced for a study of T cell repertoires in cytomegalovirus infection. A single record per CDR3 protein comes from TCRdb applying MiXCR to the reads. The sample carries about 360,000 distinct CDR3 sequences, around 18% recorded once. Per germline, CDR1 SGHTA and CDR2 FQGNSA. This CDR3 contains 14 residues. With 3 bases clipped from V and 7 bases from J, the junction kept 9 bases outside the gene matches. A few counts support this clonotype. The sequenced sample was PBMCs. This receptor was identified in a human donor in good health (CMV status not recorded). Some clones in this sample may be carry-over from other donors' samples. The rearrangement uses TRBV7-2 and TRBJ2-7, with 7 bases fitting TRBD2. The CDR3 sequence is CASSFSAGEGEQYF. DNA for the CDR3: TGTGCCAGCAGCTTCTCCGCGGGAGAGGGGGAGCAGTACTTC.